This T cell receptor beta chain is from a study of response to subunit inactivated influenza vaccine. CDR3 length equals 17 residues. J was trimmed by 7 bases and V by 0 bases; bases with no gene match: 9. The germline V gene encodes CDR1 SGHRS and CDR2 YFSETQ. Many counts were recorded for this clonotype. Its antigen is not identified. Broader study findings: The authors proposed limited new T cell recruitment per seasonal influenza vaccination.

TCRdb reprocessed the RT-PCR reads with MiXCR, giving one entry per CDR3 protein. This table has about 540,000 distinct CDR3 sequences, less than 15% appearing once. The sequence derives from a man aged 50-59 years who received an inactivated influenza vaccine. The sample in question was PBMCs from blood, obtained about 12 days after vaccination. The J gene is TRBJ2-1, the V gene TRBV5-1, with 11 bases identical to TRBD2. CDR3 amino acids: CASSLASIGLAGNEQFF. In DNA, the CDR3 is TGCGCCAGCAGCTTGGCCTCGATAGGACTAGCGGGTAATGAGCAGTTCTTC.